These 19 T cell receptor beta chains originate from one sample sequenced in a study of CD8+CD57+ T cells in acquired aplastic anemia. For sequencing, patients were chosen who had shown expansion of CD8+CD57+ cells by flow cytometry. CDR3 and TCR beta VDJ profiling relied on a genomic DNA template. MiXCR was run by TCRdb on the reads, yielding one entry per CDR3 protein. The repertoire holds just over 200,000 distinct CDR3 sequences, with 65% as singletons. The sequenced material came from sorted CD4+, CD8+, or CD8+CD57+ T cells (not recorded which) from PBMCs. The receptors come from a human donor with aplastic anemia.

The chain couples TRBV7-9 to TRBJ2-3; 7 nucleotides match TRBD1. V gave up 2 bases and J gave up 11 bases; unmatched junction bases: 16. CDR1 and CDR2 from the germline V gene are SEHNR and FQNEAQ (reference sequence). The CDR3 totals 16 residues. CDR3 sequence reads: CASSLRGGPSPDRQYF. The DNA of the CDR3 is TGTGCCAGCAGCTTAAGAGGGGGCCCCTCACCAGATCGGCAGTATTTT. Variable domain in full (rest from reference TRBV7-9 and TRBJ2-3): DTGVSQNPRHKITKRGQNVTFRCDPISEHNRLYWYRQTLGQGPEFLTYFQNEAQLEKSRLLSDRFSAERPKGSFSTLEIQRTEQGDSAMYLCASSLRGGPSPDRQYFGPGTRLTVL.

The chain combines TRBV19 with TRBJ1-4; unclear D gene. V was cut by 5 bases and J by 8 bases, with 15 bases left in between. Germline V gives CDR1 LNHDA, CDR2 SQIVND (reference sequence). There are 14 residues in the CDR3. DNA of the CDR3: TGTGCCAGTAGTCCGACCGGGAGACGGGAAAAACTGTTTTTT. Protein: CASSPTGRREKLFF.

This CDR3 reads CSVGVGSAVTYNEQFF. The CDR3 nucleotides read TGCAGCGTTGGGGTGGGGTCTGCCGTCACCTACAATGAGCAGTTCTTC. The chain combines TRBV29-1 with TRBJ2-1; D is ambiguous. Germline assignment: CDR1 SQVTM and CDR2 ANQGSEA. V shed 4 bases and J shed 2 bases, with 18 bases lying between them. This CDR3 region has 16 residues.

This clonotype was detected ten times or more. This sequence may be a read error, since a much larger clone differs from it by one base. V usage is TRBV7-9 and J usage is TRBJ2-1; possibly TRBD2 for D (5 bases). There are 14 residues in the CDR3. Germline-derived CDR1 and CDR2 are SEHNR and FQNEAQ (reference sequence). This chain's CDR3 is CAGSQDWNYNEQFF. CDR3 DNA: TGTGCCGGCAGCCAGGACTGGAACTACAATGAGCAGTTCTTC. Complete variable domain (other parts from reference TRBV7-9 and TRBJ2-1): DTGVSQNPRHKITKRGQNVTFRCDPISEHNRLYWYRQTLGQGPEFLTYFQNEAQLEKSRLLSDRFSAERPKGSFSTLEIQRTEQGDSAMYLCAGSQDWNYNEQFFGPGTRLTVL.

This sequence joins TRBV15 and TRBJ1-3, with 10 bases fitting TRBD1. CDR1 LNHNV and CDR2 YYDKDF come from the germline V gene (reference sequence). The CDR3 contains 19 residues. With V trimmed by 3 bases and J by 0 bases, 11 bases remained unmatched. The CDR3 region is CATSSSRSGQGRSGNTIYF. The DNA of the CDR3 is TGTGCCACCAGCAGCTCCAGGTCGGGACAGGGGCGCTCTGGAAACACCATATATTTT.

The genes are TRBV7-8 and TRBJ2-2; unclear D gene. The germline gives CDR1 SGHVS, CDR2 FQNEAQ. With 0 bases removed from V and 1 base from J, the gap between germline ends came to 3 bases. The CDR3 spans 14 residues. The CDR3 protein is CASSLARNTGELFF. In nucleotides, the CDR3 is TGTGCCAGCAGCTTAGCGAGGAACACCGGGGAGCTGTTTTTT.

The V and J genes are TRBV4-1 and TRBJ2-3, with D perhaps matching TRBD1 or TRBD2 (5 bases each). This CDR3 is 15 amino acids long. Germline CDR1 MGHRA, CDR2 YSYEKL. Trimming stripped 5 bases from V and 6 bases from J, with 18 bases between. In nucleotides, the CDR3 is TGCGCCAGCAGCGTAGGGGCAGGGAGAATTGATACGCAGTATTTT. It yields the protein CASSVGAGRIDTQYF.

The chain joins TRBV7-2 to TRBJ2-1; perhaps D is TRBD1 or TRBD2 (5 bases each). V gave up 8 bases and J gave up 8 bases, with 16 bases separating them. CDR3 size: 13 residues. Germline V gene sequence: CDR1 SGHTA, CDR2 FQGNSA. The CDR3 DNA follows: TGTGCCAGCGGGACCACCCCCCTCCATGAGCAGTTCTTC. Its translation is CASGTTPLHEQFF.

The gene calls are TRBV5-1 and TRBJ2-3; TRBD2 is a possible D gene (5 bases). The CDR3 loop spans 14 amino acids. The ends were cut back, 3 bases at V and 4 bases at J, with 12 bases in the middle. Looked up from germline, CDR1 is SGHRS and CDR2 is YFSETQ. CDR3: CASSSNSEADTQYF. In DNA form, the CDR3 reads TGCGCCAGCAGCTCGAATAGCGAGGCAGATACGCAGTATTTT.

V and J are TRBV5-6 and TRBJ1-1; D gene uncertain. The germline V gene encodes CDR1 SGHDT and CDR2 YYEEEE. The CDR3 covers 12 residues. Trimming shortened V by 4 bases and J by 5 bases, and 9 bases separated the two germline ends. The CDR3 loop reads CASSVQATEAFF. The DNA for the CDR3 is TGTGCCAGCAGCGTTCAGGCAACTGAAGCTTTCTTT.

V and J are TRBV5-1 and TRBJ2-2; D unclear. The CDR3 is 14 amino acids. Trimming stripped 4 bases from V and 7 bases from J, with 14 bases between. Germline V CDR1 and CDR2: SGHRS, YFSETQ. DNA for the CDR3: TGCGCCAGCAGCCAAGAACCGAATGACGGGGAGCTGTTTTTT. Translation gives CASSQEPNDGELFF.

The rearrangement joins TRBV15 to TRBJ2-6; D not certain. CDR3 length: 16 residues. CDR1 and CDR2 (germline): LNHNV, YYDKDF (reference sequence). V shed 5 bases and J shed 0 bases, with 11 bases lying between them. Here the CDR3 reads CATSPRIASGANVLTF. The DNA of the CDR3 is TGTGCCACCAGCCCGAGGATTGCCTCTGGGGCCAACGTCCTGACTTTC.

The gene calls are TRBV7-6 and TRBJ2-2; 8 bases align to TRBD1. The ends lost 3 bases at V and 5 bases at J; junction bases unmatched: 5. CDR1 is SGHVS and CDR2 is FNYEAQ in the germline V gene. The CDR3 has 15 residues. In DNA form, the CDR3 reads TGTGCCAGCAGCTTGGACAGGGTCGGAACCGGGGAGCTGTTTTTT. This codes for CASSLDRVGTGELFF.

The chain combines TRBV2 with TRBJ2-5; D is possibly TRBD1 or TRBD2 (5 bases each). CDR3 length: 13 residues. CDR1 is SNHLY and CDR2 is FYNNEI in the germline V gene. Trimming shortened V by 7 bases and J by 9 bases, and 18 bases separated the two germline ends. The CDR3 DNA is TGTGCCAGCACCCCGGGACCCAACCTGTCCCAGTACTTC. This sequence encodes CASTPGPNLSQYF.

This chain uses TRBV5-1 with TRBJ1-1, with D possibly being TRBD1 (6 bases). The ends were cut back, 3 bases at V and 1 base at J, with 10 bases in the middle. This CDR3 spans 14 amino acids. From germline, CDR1 is SGHRS and CDR2 YFSETQ. CDR3 coding DNA: TGCGCCAGCAGCTACCGGGACAAGAACACTGAAGCTTTCTTT. Translated, it gives CASSYRDKNTEAFF.

This clonotype has just one count. CDR3 protein: CASSLNRGIGTDTQYF. CDR3 DNA sequence: TGTGCCAGCAGCTTAAACAGGGGAATTGGGACAGATACGCAGTATTTT. The V and J genes are TRBV7-9 and TRBJ2-3, with TRBD1 matching 7 bases. There are 16 residues in the CDR3. Germline V gene sequence: CDR1 SEHNR, CDR2 FQNEAQ (reference sequence). With V trimmed by 2 bases and J by 3 bases, 8 bases remained unmatched.

The genes are TRBV15 and TRBJ2-7, with 8 nucleotides matching TRBD1. CDR1 LNHNV and CDR2 YYDKDF come from the germline V gene (reference sequence). This CDR3 contains 16 residues. Germline trimming cut 0 bases from V and 5 bases from J; bases unmatched to any gene: 9. For the CDR3, the DNA is TGTGCCACCAGCAGAGATCGCGGGACAGGTCGACACGAGCAGTACTTC. Amino acid sequence: CATSRDRGTGRHEQYF. The full variable domain, rest sourced from reference TRBV15 and TRBJ2-7, is DAMVIQNPRYQVTQFGKPVTLSCSQTLNHNVMYWYQQKSSQAPKLLFHYYDKDFNNEADTPDNFQSRRPNTSFCFLDIRSPGLGDTAMYLCATSRDRGTGRHEQYFGPGTRLTVT.

This clonotype was recorded many times. The chain couples TRBV12-3 or TRBV12-4 to TRBJ2-1; no clear D. This CDR3 is built from 13 residues. V lost 3 bases to trimming and J lost 6 bases, with 9 bases between them. The CDR3, as DNA: TGTGCCAGCAGTTTGAACCCCGGCAATGAGCAGTTCTTC. Translation: CASSLNPGNEQFF.

J is TRBJ2-7 and V is TRBV2, with D possibly being TRBD1 (6 bases). Looked up from germline, CDR1 is SNHLY and CDR2 is FYNNEI. The V end lost 6 bases, the J end lost 4 bases, and 19 bases lay between the germline ends. The CDR3 is made up of 15 amino acids. This chain's CDR3 is CASSRNRESVYEQYF. CDR3 nucleotides: TGTGCCAGCAGCAGAAACAGGGAGAGTGTATACGAGCAGTACTTC.